The 18 T cell receptor beta chains presented below share a single source sample, sequenced in a study of blood T cell repertoires in COVID-19. The repertoire was sequenced with immunoSEQ multiplex PCR; TCRdb's copy has only in-frame clones and lacks some. Here the sample spans fewer than 400,000 clones, under 90% being singletons. Sequencing used PBMCs or T cells enriched from blood (not recorded which). The receptors originated from a man aged 55 to 70 who had recovered from COVID-19.

V usage is TRBV4-2 and J usage is TRBJ2-3; 10 bases align to TRBD2. This CDR3 contains 20 residues. The V and J ends lost 0 bases and 3 bases, in that order; junction bases with no gene match: 15. Germline V gene data show CDR1 as LGHNA and CDR2 as YNFKEQ. Written as DNA, the CDR3 is TGTGCCAGCAGCCAAGAATTATCCCCCAGGGGAGCGGGAGGGACAGATACGCAGTATTTT. Encoded protein: CASSQELSPRGAGGTDTQYF.

V gene TRBV6-5 combines with J gene TRBJ1-2; D is perhaps TRBD1 (5 bases). The germline CDR1 and CDR2 sequences are MNHEY and SVGAGI. Trimming left V 0 bases short and J 1 base short, with 9 bases between. The CDR3 covers 15 residues. The CDR3 DNA reads TGTGCCAGCAGTTACTCGACGGGGGTTAACTATGGCTACACCTTC. It is translated as CASSYSTGVNYGYTF.

The rearrangement uses TRBV5-4 and TRBJ1-3; D gene unclear. Looked up from germline, CDR1 is SGHNT and CDR2 is YYREEE (reference sequence). Trimming removed 4 bases from V and 0 bases from J, with 20 bases in between. The CDR3 contains 18 residues. As DNA, the CDR3 is TGTGCCAGCAGCCGGACCGGGGTCCCCATTAGCTCTGGAAACACCATATATTTT. It translates to CASSRTGVPISSGNTIYF.

The V and J genes are TRBV28 and TRBJ1-1, with TRBD1 as a possible D gene (6 bases). V was pared by 3 bases and J by 1 base, with 12 bases between. Germline CDR1 is MDHEN and CDR2 is SYDVKM. The CDR3 extends over 15 amino acids. The CDR3 DNA reads as TGTGCCAGCAGTTTGGTGGGGGCCGCGAACACTGAAGCTTTCTTT. This encodes CASSLVGAANTEAFF. The variable domain in full, completed from reference TRBV28 and TRBJ1-1, reads DVKVTQSSRYLVKRTGEKVFLECVQDMDHENMFWYRQDPGLGLRLIYFSYDVKMKEKGDIPEGYSVSREKKERFSLILESASTNQTSMYLCASSLVGAANTEAFFGQGTRLTVV.

The J gene is TRBJ1-5, the V gene TRBV11-2; no firm D call. The CDR3 is 13 amino acids. Between the trimmed V and J ends, which lost 2 bases and 7 bases, there was a span of 9 bases. The germline V gene has CDR1 SGHAT and CDR2 FQNNGV. The CDR3 sequence is CASSLSSFQPQHF. Here the CDR3 DNA reads TGTGCCAGCAGCTTATCTAGCTTCCAGCCCCAGCATTTT.

The V gene is TRBV24-1, the J gene TRBJ2-5; TRBD2 matches at 8 bases. The junction had 2 bases not matched to a gene; V was cut back by 5 bases and J by 4 bases. From germline, CDR1 is KGHDR and CDR2 SFDVKD. This CDR3 has 13 amino acids. CDR3 residues: CATSVRGGETQYF. The CDR3 DNA reads as TGTGCCACCAGTGTCCGGGGGGGAGAGACCCAGTACTTC.

The chain uses TRBV5-1 and TRBJ2-2; TRBD2 might be the D (6 bases). The CDR3 covers 13 residues. Trimming took off 3 bases at V and 3 bases at J, with 6 bases between the two ends. Germline V CDR1 and CDR2: SGHRS, YFSETQ. In DNA form, the CDR3 reads TGCGCCAGCAGCTCGGGGGACACCGGGGAGCTGTTTTTT. Its protein product is CASSSGDTGELFF.

CDR3 protein: CASSPQGADTEAFF. The CDR3 DNA follows: TGTGCCAGCAGTCCCCAGGGGGCTGACACTGAAGCTTTCTTT. The chain employs TRBV6-5 and TRBJ1-1, with 8 positions matching TRBD1. The germline CDR1 and CDR2 sequences are MNHEY and SVGAGI. The V segment lost 5 bases and the J segment 3 bases; nucleotides outside the gene matches: 5. This CDR3 has 14 residues.

There are a few counts of this clone. The CDR3 bases are TGTGCCAGCAGCCTTACAGGGAAGGATCAGCCCCAGCATTTT. Its protein product is CASSLTGKDQPQHF. V and J are TRBV7-3 and TRBJ1-5; D might be TRBD1 (6 bases). Trimming took off 5 bases at V and 5 bases at J, with 13 bases between the two ends. Germline CDR1 is SGHTA and CDR2 is FQGTGA. The CDR3 sequence is 14 residues long. Complete variable domain (other parts from reference TRBV7-3 and TRBJ1-5): GAGVSQTPSNKVTEKGKYVELRCDPISGHTALYWYRQSLGQGPEFLIYFQGTGAADDSGLPNDRFFAVRPEGSVSTLKIQRTERGDSAVYLCASSLTGKDQPQHFGDGTRLSIL.

Only one count was recorded for this clone. The chain carries TRBV19 and TRBJ2-1, with 8 bases matching TRBD2. The J segment lost 0 bases and the V segment lost 4 bases, leaving 8 bases of the junction unmatched. The CDR3 is 17 amino acids. In germline, CDR1 is LNHDA, CDR2 SQIVND (reference sequence). CDR3 residues: CASSKESSGYSYNEQFF. DNA for the CDR3: TGTGCCAGTAGTAAGGAGTCTAGCGGGTACTCCTACAATGAGCAGTTCTTC. The whole variable domain, remainder taken from reference TRBV19 and TRBJ2-1, is DGGITQSPKYLFRKEGQNVTLSCEQNLNHDAMYWYRQDPGQGLRLIYYSQIVNDFQKGDIAEGYSVSREKKESFPLTVTSAQKNPTAFYLCASSKESSGYSYNEQFFGPGTRLTVL.

CDR3 sequence (DNA): TGTGCCAGCAGAACTTTGGGGGCCCCCTACAATGAGCAGTTCTTC. The encoded protein is CASRTLGAPYNEQFF. The gene calls are TRBV6-5 and TRBJ2-1; D is perhaps TRBD1 (6 bases). The CDR3 covers 15 residues. The V and J ends lost 6 bases and 2 bases respectively, with 14 bases between them. Germline V lookup: CDR1 MNHEY, CDR2 SVGAGI.

This clone has just a few counts. The chain combines TRBV7-2 with TRBJ2-5; 7 bases are a match to TRBD1. V was pared by 5 bases and J by 3 bases, with 6 bases of the junction left unmatched. The CDR3 runs to 14 residues. CDR1 SGHTA and CDR2 FQGNSA come from the germline V gene. CDR3 region: CASSHNRGKETQYF. CDR3 coding DNA: TGTGCCAGCAGCCACAACAGGGGTAAAGAGACCCAGTACTTC.

This chain links TRBV7-9 with TRBJ2-5, with D perhaps matching TRBD1 (6 bases). The CDR3 covers 14 residues. V was cut by 5 bases and J by 2 bases, with 12 bases left in between. The V gene's germline CDR1 is SEHNR and CDR2 FQNEAQ (reference sequence). The DNA of the CDR3 is TGTGCCAGCAGCCCTCAGGGGCCTCAAGAGACCCAGTACTTC. Translated: CASSPQGPQETQYF. Full variable domain (outside the CDR3, taken from reference TRBV7-9 and TRBJ2-5): DTGVSQNPRHKITKRGQNVTFRCDPISEHNRLYWYRQTLGQGPEFLTYFQNEAQLEKSRLLSDRFSAERPKGSFSTLEIQRTEQGDSAMYLCASSPQGPQETQYFGPGTRLLVL.

J is TRBJ2-7 and V is TRBV6-2 or TRBV6-3, with D hard to call. Per germline, CDR1 MNHEY and CDR2 SVGEGT. Trimming left V 4 bases short and J 2 bases short, with 9 bases between. The CDR3 runs to 13 residues. CDR3 region: CASSFAFAYEQYF. The CDR3 bases are TGTGCCAGCAGTTTCGCGTTCGCCTACGAGCAGTACTTC.

This clone was recorded once. J is TRBJ2-3 and V is TRBV2; possible D gene TRBD1, 6 bases. V lost 3 bases, J lost 2 bases, and 9 bases lay in between. CDR1 and CDR2 from the germline V gene are SNHLY and FYNNEI. The CDR3 spans 14 residues. CDR3 residues: CASSDDRTTDTQYF. The CDR3 bases are TGTGCCAGCAGTGACGACAGGACCACAGATACGCAGTATTTT.

The chain carries TRBV29-1 and TRBJ2-3; D is perhaps TRBD2 (6 bases). The V gene lost 7 bases and the J gene lost 4 bases, with 21 bases spanning the gap. The CDR3 length is 15 residues. The V gene's germline CDR1 is SQVTM and CDR2 ANQGSEA. This CDR3 is CSADLKGGNSDTQYF. The DNA of the CDR3 is TGCAGCGCCGATCTAAAAGGAGGGAACTCAGATACGCAGTATTTT.

The gene calls are TRBV5-5 and TRBJ2-7; tentative D call: TRBD1 (5 bases). V lost 0 bases, J lost 4 bases, and 14 bases lay in between. Germline V gene data show CDR1 as SGHKS and CDR2 as YYEKEE (reference sequence). The CDR3 runs to 15 residues. The CDR3 loop is CASSLAAGIIYEQYF. CDR3 coding DNA: TGTGCCAGCAGCTTGGCCGCAGGGATCATTTACGAGCAGTACTTC.

V usage is TRBV6-6 and J usage is TRBJ1-5; 9 bases fit TRBD1. Germline CDR1 is MNHNY and CDR2 is SVGAGI (reference sequence). CDR3 length: 16 amino acids. V lost 6 bases to trimming and J lost 0 bases; unmatched junction nucleotides: 6. In DNA, the CDR3 is TGTGCCAGCAGGCCACAGGGGGCCGATAGCAATCAGCCCCAGCATTTT. It is translated as CASRPQGADSNQPQHF.